A single sample gave rise to the 22 T cell receptor beta chains below, sequenced in a study of response to subunit inactivated influenza vaccine (dated by TCRdb to the late 2010s). The library was built by means of RT-PCR. The listed sequencing device is Illumina HiSeq 2500. The public reads were quality trimmed at Q25 with fastp and then assembled into clones with MiXCR by TCRdb, keeping productive beta chains. Rows are unified per CDR3 protein, each entry keeping the most common DNA and genes. Across this sample there are hundreds of thousands of distinct CDR3 sequences, with around 15% seen only once. In total, the top ten clones hold around 7.6% of the sample. The starting material was PBMCs from blood, obtained around 14 days before vaccination. These TCRs come from a man aged 50 or older who received an inactivated influenza vaccine. Donor details come from another sample of the same person, matched by shared clones.

The chain combines TRBV27 with TRBJ2-3, with 12 bases aligning to TRBD2. CDR1 and CDR2 (germline): MNHEY, SMNVEV (reference sequence). The CDR3 has 20 residues. V lost 4 bases and J lost 4; bases outside the gene matches: 18. CDR3 residues: CASSSPLAGGPKAFSDTQYF. The DNA of the CDR3 is TGTGCCAGCAGTTCCCCCCTAGCGGGAGGGCCAAAGGCCTTTTCAGATACGCAGTATTTT.

This clonotype was detected a few times. The gene calls are TRBV6-2 or TRBV6-3 and TRBJ2-1; 13 nucleotides line up with TRBD2. CDR3 size: 18 residues. Germline lookup yields CDR1 MNHEY and CDR2 SVGEGT. The V segment lost 3 bases and the J segment 0 bases; nucleotides outside the gene matches: 5. The CDR3 reads CASSYGLAGVHSYNEQFF. The DNA for the CDR3 is TGTGCCAGCAGTTATGGACTAGCGGGGGTGCACTCCTACAATGAGCAGTTCTTC.

This clonotype was observed at least ten times. A junction end diverges from the germline sequence, so it may reflect a read error. The chain recombines TRBV7-7 with TRBJ2-3, with D uncertain. This CDR3 is built from 16 residues. The germline V gene encodes CDR1 SSHAT and CDR2 FNYEAQ (reference sequence). The CDR3 DNA reads as TGTGCTAGCAGCTTAGGTACCTCCCAAAGCACAGATACGCAGTATTTT. This sequence encodes CASSLGTSQSTDTQYF. Full variable domain (missing parts from reference TRBV7-7 and TRBJ2-3): GAGVSQSPRYKVTKRGQDVTLRCDPISSHATLYWYQQALGQGPEFLTYFNYEAQPDKSGLPSDRFSAERPEGSISTLTIQRTEQRDSAMYRCASSLGTSQSTDTQYFGPGTRLTVL.

This clonotype occurred many times. The CDR3, as DNA: TGCGCCAGCAGCTTGGGCACTAGCCCCGATACGCAGTATTTT. Amino acids: CASSLGTSPDTQYF. The V and J genes are TRBV5-1 and TRBJ2-3; tentatively, D is TRBD2 (6 bases). Germline V CDR1 and CDR2: SGHRS, YFSETQ. CDR3 length equals 14 residues. Between the trimmed V and J ends, which lost 0 bases and 6 bases, there was a span of 11 bases.

V gene TRBV28 combines with J gene TRBJ2-7, with D unresolved. Germline lookup yields CDR1 MDHEN and CDR2 SYDVKM. This CDR3 is 13 amino acids long. V dropped 0 bases and J dropped 2 bases, with 5 bases sitting between them. DNA of the CDR3: TGTGCCAGCAGTTTATGGTTAACCTACGAGCAGTACTTC. Its protein product is CASSLWLTYEQYF.

This clonotype was seen more than once but under ten times. The chain recombines TRBV29-1 with TRBJ2-7; 9 nucleotides align to TRBD1. CDR1 is SQVTM, CDR2 ANQGSEA, per germline. Losses at the gene ends were 0 bases for V and 3 bases for J; bases not matched to a gene: 3. The CDR3 spans 14 residues. This chain's CDR3 is CSVEEETGGYEQYF. In DNA, the CDR3 is TGCAGCGTTGAAGAAGAGACAGGGGGCTACGAGCAGTACTTC.

This clonotype was found a few times. This sequence joins TRBV19 and TRBJ2-7, with 8 bases identical to TRBD1. The CDR3 runs 13 residues. CDR1 and CDR2 from the germline V gene are LNHDA and SQIVND (reference sequence). The ends lost 9 bases at V and 6 bases at J; junction bases unmatched: 10. The CDR3 DNA follows: TGTGCCAGCCGGACAGGGAGCATCGGCGAGCAGTACTTC. Translation gives CASRTGSIGEQYF.

The CDR3 spells CASRGLAGSNTGELFF. Here the CDR3 DNA reads TGTGCCAGCAGAGGACTAGCGGGATCCAACACCGGGGAGCTGTTTTTT. The chain is built from TRBV27 and TRBJ2-2; 12 bases map to TRBD2. This CDR3 has 16 residues. Germline V lookup: CDR1 MNHEY, CDR2 SMNVEV (reference sequence). Trimming removed 6 bases from V and 2 bases from J; junction bases left unmatched: 4.

Only a few counts were recorded for this clonotype. CDR3 sequence: CASSYSRQKETQYF. The CDR3 region has the DNA TGTGCCAGCAGTTACTCCAGACAAAAAGAGACCCAGTACTTC. This chain connects TRBV6-2 or TRBV6-3 to TRBJ2-5; no clear D gene. Trimming stripped 0 bases from V and 3 bases from J, with 8 bases between. The CDR3 length is 14 residues. Germline V gives CDR1 MNHEY, CDR2 SVGEGT.

This clonotype was seen only a few times. The CDR3 DNA follows: TGTGCCAGCAGCCAGGAAGGAAAACTTTTACAAGAGACCCAGTACTTC. It translates to CASSQEGKLLQETQYF. This chain connects TRBV3-1 to TRBJ2-5, with no clear D. The CDR3 totals 16 residues. Deletions cut 3 bases from V and 2 bases from J, with 16 bases between. Germline V gives CDR1 LGHDT, CDR2 YNNKEL (reference sequence).

Details on this clonotype: At one end the junction does not follow the germline gene, possibly because of a read error. The chain has TRBV6-1 and TRBJ2-3, with D perhaps TRBD2 (5 bases). Germline V gene sequence: CDR1 MNHNS, CDR2 SASEGT. The CDR3 extends over 15 amino acids. The CDR3 DNA follows: TGTGGCAGCACCCTCCGTCGAGTTCGGGGAGATACGCAGTATTTT. Translation gives CGSTLRRVRGDTQYF.

The chain links TRBV20-1 to TRBJ2-1; 7 positions agree with TRBD1. J gave up 4 bases and V 6 bases, and 9 bases lay outside the gene matches. The germline CDR1 and CDR2 sequences are DFQATT and SNEGSKA (reference sequence). The CDR3 contains 14 residues. Written as DNA, the CDR3 is TGCAGTGCCTTTTGGGACAGTATATACAATGAGCAGTTCTTC. Amino acids: CSAFWDSIYNEQFF.

The chain has TRBV7-2 and TRBJ2-1; D not resolved. The CDR3 contains 15 residues. Germline V gene data show CDR1 as SGHTA and CDR2 as FQGNSA. V shed 5 bases and J shed 6 bases, with 17 bases lying between them. The CDR3 is CASSLKAPMGNEQFF. The CDR3 DNA is TGTGCCAGCAGCCTAAAGGCTCCTATGGGCAATGAGCAGTTCTTC.

There are a few counts of this clonotype. The rearrangement links TRBV29-1 to TRBJ2-4; 8 bases match TRBD2. This CDR3 has 15 amino acids. Germline CDR1 reads SQVTM; CDR2 reads ANQGSEA. Trimming cost V 5 bases and J 0 bases; bases outside gene matches: 6. The CDR3 DNA reads TGCAGCGTTCGTTTAGCGGGGATAGCCAAAAACATTCAGTACTTC. Protein: CSVRLAGIAKNIQYF.

The V and J genes are TRBV20-1 and TRBJ2-3, with D possibly being TRBD1 or TRBD2 (6 bases each). V was trimmed by 6 bases and J by 1 base, leaving 17 bases between them. Looked up from germline, CDR1 is DFQATT and CDR2 is SNEGSKA (reference sequence). The CDR3 runs to 15 residues. CDR3 amino acids: CSAHRKGGGTDTQYF. As DNA, the CDR3 is TGCAGTGCCCATCGTAAGGGGGGCGGCACAGATACGCAGTATTTT.

The V gene is TRBV30, the J gene TRBJ2-1, with TRBD1 identical over 7 bases. CDR3 size: 13 residues. Germline assignment: CDR1 GTSNPN and CDR2 SVGIG (reference sequence). The ends lost 4 bases at V and 7 bases at J; junction bases unmatched: 7. In DNA form, the CDR3 reads TGTGCCTGGAATTTAGGGGGCTCGAATGAGCAGTTCTTC. This gives the protein CAWNLGGSNEQFF. The full variable domain, with the rest looked up from reference TRBV30 and TRBJ2-1, is SQTIHQWPATLVQPVGSPLSLECTVEGTSNPNLYWYRQAAGRGLQLLFYSVGIGQISSEVPQNLSASRPQDRQFILSSKKLLLSDSGFYLCAWNLGGSNEQFFGPGTRLTVL.

This clonotype turned up a few times. This chain links TRBV19 with TRBJ1-5; TRBD1 is a possible D gene (5 bases). The V end lost 3 bases, the J end lost 0 bases, and 12 bases lay between the germline ends. Per germline, CDR1 LNHDA and CDR2 SQIVND (reference sequence). This CDR3 has 16 residues. For the CDR3, the DNA is TGTGCCAGTAGTATGGGGGGACTTTATAGCAATCAGCCCCAGCATTTT. This encodes CASSMGGLYSNQPQHF.

The chain links TRBV6-2 or TRBV6-3 to TRBJ2-1; 8 bases are a match to TRBD1. Unmatched junction bases numbered 11, after V lost 6 bases and J lost 7 bases. Germline CDR1 is MNHEY and CDR2 is SVGEGT. There are 15 residues in the CDR3. CDR3 sequence (DNA): TGTGCCAGCAGCAACCTGCAGGGGGCGATTAATGAGCAGTTCTTC. Its translation is CASSNLQGAINEQFF.

The J gene is TRBJ1-2, the V gene TRBV19; D call uncertain. Trimming took 3 bases from V and 4 from J, leaving 15 bases between them. The CDR3 totals 15 residues. CDR1 and CDR2 (germline): LNHDA, SQIVND (reference sequence). The CDR3 region is CASSMLTADLYGYTF. For the CDR3, the DNA is TGTGCCAGTAGTATGCTAACGGCAGACCTCTATGGCTACACCTTC.

The chain links TRBV10-3 to TRBJ2-2; 7 nucleotides line up with TRBD1. Germline V gene lookup returns CDR1 ENHRY and CDR2 SYGVKD. The length of the CDR3 is 17 residues. The ends lost 4 bases at V and 4 bases at J; junction bases unmatched: 12. The CDR3 sequence is CAISGTQGMTGTGELFF. In DNA form, the CDR3 reads TGTGCCATCAGTGGAACACAGGGGATGACGGGCACCGGGGAGCTGTTTTTT.

This clonotype was observed a handful of times. The DNA for the CDR3 is TGTGCCAGCAGCCAACCGGGACGTACGCTGATTGAGCAGTTCTTC. Its protein is CASSQPGRTLIEQFF. The chain joins TRBV3-1 to TRBJ2-1; D may be TRBD1 or TRBD2 (5 bases each). The V end lost 2 bases, the J end lost 9 bases, and 17 bases lay between the germline ends. In germline, CDR1 is LGHDT, CDR2 YNNKEL (reference sequence). The CDR3 is made up of 15 amino acids.

The chain uses TRBV7-9 and TRBJ2-2; D not resolved. V lost 4 bases, J lost 4 bases, and 7 bases lay in between. This CDR3 is built from 13 residues. CDR1 is SEHNR and CDR2 is FQNEAQ in the germline V gene (reference sequence). CDR3 nucleotides: TGTGCCAGCAGCTGGACGTCCACCGGGGAGCTGTTTTTT. Translation: CASSWTSTGELFF.